These 9 T cell receptor beta chains were all obtained from the same sample, sequenced in a study of shared T cell receptors in the human thymus (dated by TCRdb to the early 2020s). The method was the immunoSEQ multiplex PCR assay. TCRdb's version of the immuneACCESS table is confined to in-frame rearrangements and falls short of the full clone set. An unresolved V gene accounts for under half of the shortfall where checked; the remainder is of unknown origin. Across this sample there are more than 550,000 clones, with over 75% seen only once. The top ten clonotypes cover 0.008% to 0.011% of the sample. Separately, the same data were catalogued under a study of human thymus T cells.

Sequenced sample: thymocytes. The receptors shown here come from a girl under three years old with a congenital heart defect. Donor details come from another sample of the same person, matched by shared clones.

V usage is TRBV5-6 and J usage is TRBJ1-6, with D tentatively TRBD1 (6 bases). This CDR3 is 16 amino acids long. The V end lost 5 bases, the J end lost 7 bases, and 19 bases lay between the germline ends. CDR1 SGHDT and CDR2 YYEEEE come from the germline V gene. The CDR3 bases are TGTGCCAGCAGATTGAGTCTCGGGACACCCAATTCACCCCTCCACTTT. Translating it yields CASRLSLGTPNSPLHF.

The rearrangement uses TRBV19 and TRBJ2-2; 9 positions match TRBD1. The CDR3 is 18 residues long. V lost 7 bases to trimming and J lost 3 bases; unmatched junction nucleotides: 15. The germline CDR1 and CDR2 sequences are LNHDA and SQIVND (reference sequence). The CDR3 region is CASTQRDRESRDTGELFF. CDR3 sequence (DNA): TGTGCCAGTACCCAGCGGGACAGGGAAAGTAGGGACACCGGGGAGCTGTTTTTT.

The J gene is TRBJ1-2, the V gene TRBV15; D possibly corresponds to TRBD1 (6 bases). Germline V gene lookup returns CDR1 LNHNV and CDR2 YYDKDF (reference sequence). The V gene lost 3 bases and the J gene lost 5 bases, with 19 bases spanning the gap. There are 16 residues in the CDR3. CDR3 nucleotides: TGTGCCACCAGCAGGGGGCTACCGGACAGCAGGTATGGCTACACCTTC. This encodes CATSRGLPDSRYGYTF.

The chain recombines TRBV5-6 with TRBJ2-2; D may be TRBD1 (5 bases). V lost 1 base and J lost 0, with 10 bases in between. This CDR3 comprises 16 residues. Per the germline V gene, CDR1 is SGHDT and CDR2 is YYEEEE. In DNA form, the CDR3 reads TGTGCCAGCAGCTTGATCGGACAAGCGAACACCGGGGAGCTGTTTTTT. It encodes CASSLIGQANTGELFF.

The V call is TRBV2, the J call TRBJ1-4; D is ambiguous. CDR3 size: 14 residues. The germline gives CDR1 SNHLY, CDR2 FYNNEI. Trimming cost V 2 bases and J 7 bases, with 11 bases left between them. The CDR3 protein is CASSETRGGEKLFF. The CDR3 DNA follows: TGTGCCAGCAGTGAAACCCGGGGAGGTGAAAAACTGTTTTTT.

The J gene is TRBJ2-5, the V gene TRBV4-1; 8 nucleotides match TRBD1. V dropped 4 bases and J dropped 3; count of bases not matched to a gene: 7. The CDR3 sequence is 15 residues long. CDR1 MGHRA and CDR2 YSYEKL come from the germline V gene. Here the CDR3 reads CASSPGTGAEETQYF. CDR3 coding DNA: TGCGCCAGCAGCCCCGGGACAGGCGCCGAAGAGACCCAGTACTTC.

CDR3 nucleotide sequence: TGTGCCAGCAGTGAATTGGGCAGGTTATACCCCTACGAGCAGTACTTC. Its protein is CASSELGRLYPYEQYF. The chain recombines TRBV25-1 with TRBJ2-7; D is ambiguous. Germline CDR1 and CDR2: MGHDK and SYGVNS. Trimming shortened V by 1 base and J by 2 bases, and 15 bases separated the two germline ends. The CDR3 sequence is 16 residues long.

Concerning this clone itself: The junction differs from germline at one of its ends, possibly a read error. The chain joins TRBV7-8 to TRBJ2-4, with D perhaps matching TRBD1 (7 bases). Germline values: CDR1 SGHVS, CDR2 FQNEAQ. CDR3 length equals 15 residues. CDR3 coding DNA: TGTGCCAGCAGCGCGGCGGGACAGATCCCCGGGCTTATCTCCTTC. Translated, it gives CASSAAGQIPGLISF.

The chain has TRBV4-3 and TRBJ2-1; weak D call: TRBD2 (5 bases). In germline, CDR1 is LGHNA, CDR2 YSLEER. This CDR3 is 13 amino acids long. V lost 5 bases, J lost 3 bases, and 8 bases lay in between. CDR3 loop: CASSYRGYNEQFF. The CDR3 region has the DNA TGCGCCAGCAGCTACCGGGGCTACAATGAGCAGTTCTTC.